This TCR beta chain is drawn from a study of blood T cell repertoires in COVID-19. Study overall: Acute-phase and convalescent COVID-19 samples originated in the United States, Italy and Spain.

CDR3 length: 15 residues. The ends were cut back, 5 bases at V and 2 bases at J, with 13 bases in the middle. From germline, CDR1 is MDHEN and CDR2 SYDVKM. Per the authors' pipeline: Amplification from reference gene primers served as the basis for estimated nucleated cell counts. Profiling relied on immunoSEQ multiplex PCR, and the TCRdb table lists in-frame clones only, not all of them. The V and J calls and clone size were taken over from that table, and D and trimming were inferred from the DNA. The sample holds 100,000 to 150,000 clones, 55% to 75% seen once. The source of this sequence is a woman aged 70-85 years with acute or convalescent COVID-19. This sequence joins TRBV28 and TRBJ1-5; D unresolved. Sequenced material: peripheral blood. The CDR3 sequence: CASSGQERRNQPQHF. CDR3 in DNA: TGTGCCAGCAGTGGGCAAGAGAGACGCAATCAGCCCCAGCATTTT.